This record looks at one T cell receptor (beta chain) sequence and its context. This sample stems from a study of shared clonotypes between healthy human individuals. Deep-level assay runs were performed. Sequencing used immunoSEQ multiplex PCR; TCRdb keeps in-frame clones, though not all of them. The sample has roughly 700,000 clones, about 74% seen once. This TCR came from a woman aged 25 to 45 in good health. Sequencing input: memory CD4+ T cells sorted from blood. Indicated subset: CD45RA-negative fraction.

CDR3 sequence: CASDAGASQAGYTF. Here the CDR3 DNA reads TGTGCCAGCGACGCCGGGGCCTCCCAGGCTGGCTACACCTTC. This rearrangement joins TRBV28 to TRBJ1-2; D is perhaps TRBD1 (5 bases). Trimming removed 8 bases at V and 7 bases at J, with 20 bases between. Germline V gene sequence: CDR1 MDHEN, CDR2 SYDVKM. The CDR3 covers 14 residues.